These 14 T cell receptor beta chains were sequenced from one sample in a study of T-cell reconstitution after alpha-beta-depleted transplantation in children. This sample's TCRbeta library carried unique molecular identifier barcodes. TCRdb reprocessed the PCR reads via MiXCR and lists one record per CDR3 protein. The data contain about 980,000 distinct CDR3 sequences, about 31% of them singletons. This specimen consisted of PBMCs, mostly from graft donor cells, obtained 360 days after TCRalphabeta/CD19-depleted stem cell transplant. The receptor source for this set is a boy under two years old who had a stem cell transplant for SCID, so the T cells may come from the graft donor.

This clonotype has a handful of counts. The chain employs TRBV20-1 and TRBJ2-1, with D possibly matching TRBD2 (5 bases). Per germline, CDR1 DFQATT and CDR2 SNEGSKA (reference sequence). The V end was cut by 5 bases, the J end by 0 bases, with 8 bases between. This CDR3 is 13 amino acids long. CDR3 sequence reads: CSARAVSYNEQFF. The CDR3 bases are TGCAGTGCTCGAGCGGTCTCCTACAATGAGCAGTTCTTC.

This chain links TRBV4-2 with TRBJ1-1; possibly TRBD1 for D (6 bases). V shed 8 bases and J shed 1 base, with 17 bases lying between them. This CDR3 is built from 15 residues. Germline V lookup: CDR1 LGHNA, CDR2 YNFKEQ. In DNA, the CDR3 is TGTGCCAGCGCCAAACCCGGGACAAAGAACACTGAAGCTTTCTTT. Translated: CASAKPGTKNTEAFF.

This chain connects TRBV5-1 to TRBJ2-1, with 9 bases identical to TRBD1. This CDR3 has 15 amino acids. Unmatched junction bases numbered 5, after V lost 2 bases and J lost 5 bases. In germline, CDR1 is SGHRS, CDR2 YFSETQ. This CDR3 is CASSLQGARDNEQFF. The CDR3 DNA reads TGCGCCAGCAGCTTACAGGGGGCGCGGGACAATGAGCAGTTCTTC. The complete variable domain, with remaining parts taken from reference TRBV5-1 and TRBJ2-1, reads KAGVTQTPRYLIKTRGQQVTLSCSPISGHRSVSWYQQTPGQGLQFLFEYFSETQRNKGNFPGRFSGRQFSNSRSEMNVSTLELGDSALYLCASSLQGARDNEQFFGPGTRLTVL.

V gene TRBV7-2 combines with J gene TRBJ1-2, with TRBD1 as a possible D gene (5 bases). V was clipped by 4 bases and J by 12 bases, with 21 bases between them. CDR1 and CDR2 (germline): SGHTA, FQGNSA. This CDR3 is built from 14 residues. CDR3 region: CASSSPGGLSGHTF. In DNA form, the CDR3 reads TGTGCCAGCAGCTCGCCCGGAGGACTGTCGGGGCACACCTTC.

This clonotype was seen a single time. The gene calls are TRBV18 and TRBJ2-3, with 8 bases fitting TRBD1. Germline CDR1 and CDR2: KGHSH and LQKENI. V gave up 0 bases and J gave up 4 bases; unmatched junction bases: 6. CDR3 length: 16 amino acids. The CDR3 DNA reads as TGTGCCAGCTCACCACCGCAGGGGGCCGGGGCAGATACGCAGTATTTT. This gives the protein CASSPPQGAGADTQYF.

This clonotype was counted between two and nine times. One junction end does not reproduce the germline sequence, and a read error may be involved. The rearrangement joins TRBV5-1 to TRBJ1-2; a possible D gene is TRBD1 (6 bases). Germline CDR1 and CDR2: SGHRS and YFSETQ. The CDR3 consists of 17 residues. The CDR3, as DNA: TGCGCCAGCAACTTGGGATGGGGGGGCGAGGAGTCCTATGGCTACACCTTC. This sequence encodes CASNLGWGGEESYGYTF.

V and J are TRBV12-3 or TRBV12-4 and TRBJ2-1, with 7 nucleotides matching TRBD2. There are 15 residues in the CDR3. Trimming cost V 6 bases and J 4 bases; bases outside gene matches: 9. CDR3 in amino acids: CASRGKRGLYNEQFF. CDR3 in DNA: TGTGCCAGCAGGGGCAAGCGGGGTCTGTACAATGAGCAGTTCTTC.

The CDR3 is CSARKGAGYTF. CDR3 DNA sequence: TGCAGTGCCAGGAAGGGTGCTGGCTACACCTTC. This chain uses TRBV20-1 with TRBJ1-2; D is uncertain. The V gene lost 6 bases and the J gene lost 7 bases, with 12 bases spanning the gap. The CDR3 consists of 11 residues. Germline V CDR1 and CDR2: DFQATT, SNEGSKA (reference sequence).

This clonotype was counted a few times. V gene TRBV6-5 combines with J gene TRBJ1-5, with TRBD1 identical over 7 bases. The V gene end was trimmed by 2 bases and the J gene end by 9 bases; junction bases not matched to a gene: 4. Per germline, CDR1 MNHEY and CDR2 SVGAGI. CDR3 size: 13 residues. The CDR3 is CASSYRGRGPQHF. CDR3 coding DNA: TGTGCCAGCAGTTACAGGGGGCGCGGGCCCCAGCATTTT.

V usage is TRBV24-1 and J usage is TRBJ2-1; 7 positions agree with TRBD1. V shed 10 bases, J shed 5 bases, and the junction held 10 bases outside the gene matches. The CDR3 runs to 14 residues. CDR1 is KGHDR, CDR2 SFDVKD, per germline. The CDR3 DNA reads TGTGCCACGAAACGAGGTGGGACAGACAATGAGCAGTTCTTC. Translating it yields CATKRGGTDNEQFF.

The V call is TRBV4-2, the J call TRBJ2-5; D not resolved. Deletions cut 4 bases from V and 2 bases from J, with 14 bases between. In germline, CDR1 is LGHNA, CDR2 YNFKEQ. CDR3 length: 15 residues. Written as DNA, the CDR3 is TGTGCCAGCAGCCCTCAGTCACTCGATCAAGAGACCCAGTACTTC. The encoded protein is CASSPQSLDQETQYF.

This clonotype was seen only a few times. This chain connects TRBV12-3 or TRBV12-4 to TRBJ2-1; 7 bases match TRBD2. V dropped 5 bases and J dropped 5; count of bases not matched to a gene: 9. CDR3 length: 15 amino acids. Here the CDR3 DNA reads TGTGCCAGCAGTCCCGGACTAGTAACGAACAATGAGCAGTTCTTC. Amino acid sequence: CASSPGLVTNNEQFF.

CDR3 bases: TGCGCCAGCAGCTTTACAGGGCCTGAAGCTTTCTTT. This translates into CASSFTGPEAFF. The chain is built from TRBV5-1 and TRBJ1-1; D might be TRBD1 (6 bases). This CDR3 has 12 amino acids. Germline-derived CDR1 and CDR2 are SGHRS and YFSETQ. V was clipped by 2 bases and J by 6 bases, with 8 bases between them.

The chain is built from TRBV20-1 and TRBJ2-1, with D tentatively TRBD1 or TRBD2 (5 bases each). V was cut by 3 bases and J by 3 bases, with 12 bases left in between. CDR1 and CDR2 from the germline V gene are DFQATT and SNEGSKA (reference sequence). This CDR3 spans 14 amino acids. The CDR3 nucleotides read TGCAGTGCTAGCGGGCAGGGAGACTACAATGAGCAGTTCTTC. Its translation is CSASGQGDYNEQFF.